This TCR beta chain was sequenced during a study of response to subunit inactivated influenza vaccine. Germline lookup yields CDR1 MNHEY and CDR2 SVGEGT. The CDR3 is 16 residues long. V shed 4 bases and J 1 base; nucleotides not matched to a gene: 8. Each CDR3 protein is one row after TCRdb ran MiXCR on the RT-PCR reads. The sample records roughly 570,000 distinct CDR3 sequences, 10% to 15% being singletons. The sequences come from PBMCs from blood, collected around seven weeks after vaccination. V gene TRBV6-2 or TRBV6-3 combines with J gene TRBJ2-3; 7 bases map to TRBD2. This receptor was obtained from a man aged 50-59 years who received an inactivated influenza vaccine. This chain's CDR3 is CASSFPLAAGTDTQYF. CDR3 in DNA: TGTGCCAGCAGTTTCCCTCTAGCGGCAGGCACAGATACGCAGTATTTT.